Detailed here is one TCR beta chain. Antigen: not known. The identical CDR3 is also encoded by other nucleotide sequences in the sample. The sample comes from a study of shared clonotypes between healthy human individuals. Replicate sorted-subset PCRs were loaded with around 220 ng DNA, 30,000 to 35,000 T cell genomes. The method was immunoSEQ multiplex PCR; TCRdb's version includes in-frame clones alone and lacks a portion of them. The profile covers 1 million to 1.3 million clones, with roughly 74% appearing a single time and around 0.6% taken by the ten largest. Trimming shortened V by 1 base and J by 7 bases, and 5 bases separated the two germline ends. Looked up from germline, CDR1 is SEHNR and CDR2 is FQNEAQ (reference sequence). This CDR3 is built from 12 residues. Study findings and constraints: Estimated richness values were generally larger in naive subsets than in memory subsets. The genetic and exposure-history diversity represented was limited by few donors. Naive CD4 clonotypes overlapped across a handful of donors at roughly 5%.

The sequence came from a man younger than 30 in good health. Some clones in this sample may be carry-over from other donors' samples. V usage is TRBV7-9 and J usage is TRBJ2-1; D unclear. Sequencing used memory CD4+ T cells from PBMCs. As for subset: CD45RA-negative fraction. CDR3 region: CASSLGANEQFF. The CDR3 bases are TGTGCCAGCAGCTTAGGCGCGAATGAGCAGTTCTTC.